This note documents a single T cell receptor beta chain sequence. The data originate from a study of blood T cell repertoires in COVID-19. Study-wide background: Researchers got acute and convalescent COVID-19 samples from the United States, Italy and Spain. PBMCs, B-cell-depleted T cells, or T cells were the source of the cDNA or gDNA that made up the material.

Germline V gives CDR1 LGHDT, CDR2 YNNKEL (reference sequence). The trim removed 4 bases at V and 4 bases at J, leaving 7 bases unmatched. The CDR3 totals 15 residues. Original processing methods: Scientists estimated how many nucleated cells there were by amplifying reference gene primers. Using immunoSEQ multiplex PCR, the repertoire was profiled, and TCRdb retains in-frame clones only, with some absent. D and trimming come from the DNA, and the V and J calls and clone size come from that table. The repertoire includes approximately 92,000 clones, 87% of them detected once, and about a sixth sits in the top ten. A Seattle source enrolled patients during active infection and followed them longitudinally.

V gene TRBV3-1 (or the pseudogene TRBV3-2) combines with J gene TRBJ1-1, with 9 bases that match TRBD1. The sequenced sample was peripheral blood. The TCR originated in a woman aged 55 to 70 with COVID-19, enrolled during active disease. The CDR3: CASSPRDREGTEAFF. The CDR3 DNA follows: TGTGCCAGCAGCCCGCGGGACAGGGAGGGCACTGAAGCTTTCTTT.